The 2 T cell receptor beta chains reported below all come from one sample, sequenced in a study of blood T cell repertoires in COVID-19. TCRdb's copy holds only in-frame clones and misses some; the assay was immunoSEQ multiplex PCR. There are more than 250,000 clones in the sample; roughly nine tenths occur only once, and around 18% lies in the top ten. Material: PBMCs or T cells enriched from blood (not recorded which). These receptors were obtained from a woman aged 25 to 39 who had recovered from COVID-19.

The chain has TRBV6-6 and TRBJ2-6, with D tentatively TRBD2 (5 bases). The germline gives CDR1 MNHNY, CDR2 SVGAGI (reference sequence). The CDR3 has 17 amino acids. V lost 5 bases, J lost 2 bases, and 16 bases lay in between. The CDR3 loop reads CASSQPGMQTGANVLTF. CDR3 bases: TGTGCCAGCAGTCAACCGGGAATGCAAACTGGGGCCAACGTCCTGACTTTC.

In its sample, this clone was seen a few times. The chain joins TRBV7-9 to TRBJ2-3, with D perhaps TRBD2 (6 bases). Germline V lookup: CDR1 SEHNR, CDR2 FQNEAQ (reference sequence). The CDR3 contains 12 residues. Trimming took 4 bases from V and 9 from J, leaving 11 bases between them. In nucleotides, the CDR3 is TGTGCCAGCAGCTCCACTGGGGGGACGCAGTATTTT. Its translation is CASSSTGGTQYF.